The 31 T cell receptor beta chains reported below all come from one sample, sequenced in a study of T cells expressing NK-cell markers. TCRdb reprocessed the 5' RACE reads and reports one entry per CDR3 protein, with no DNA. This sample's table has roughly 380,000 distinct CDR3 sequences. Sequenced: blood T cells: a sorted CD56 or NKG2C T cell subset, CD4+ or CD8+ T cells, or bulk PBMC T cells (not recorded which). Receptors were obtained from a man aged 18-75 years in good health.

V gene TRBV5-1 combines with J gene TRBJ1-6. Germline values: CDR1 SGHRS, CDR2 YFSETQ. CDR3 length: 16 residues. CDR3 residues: CASSLRRGSDNSPLHF.

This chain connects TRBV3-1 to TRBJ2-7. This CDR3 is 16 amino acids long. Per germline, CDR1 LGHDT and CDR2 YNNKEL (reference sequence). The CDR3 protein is CASSQDLARPSYEQYF.

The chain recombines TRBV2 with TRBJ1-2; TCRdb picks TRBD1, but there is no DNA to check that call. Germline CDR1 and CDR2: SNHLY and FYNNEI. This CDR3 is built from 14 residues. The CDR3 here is CASRTGQGSGGYTF.

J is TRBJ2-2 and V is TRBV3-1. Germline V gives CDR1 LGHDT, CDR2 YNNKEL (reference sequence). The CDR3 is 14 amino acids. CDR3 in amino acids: CASSQSQVSGELFF.

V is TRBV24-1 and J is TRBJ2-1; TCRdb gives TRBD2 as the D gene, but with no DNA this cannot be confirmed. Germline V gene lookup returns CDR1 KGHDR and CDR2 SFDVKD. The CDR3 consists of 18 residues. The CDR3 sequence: CATSDSGTSSVSYNEQFF.

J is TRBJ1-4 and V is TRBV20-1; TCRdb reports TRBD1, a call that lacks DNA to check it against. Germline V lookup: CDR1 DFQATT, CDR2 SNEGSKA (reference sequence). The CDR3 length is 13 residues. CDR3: CSAPGTPSEKLFF.

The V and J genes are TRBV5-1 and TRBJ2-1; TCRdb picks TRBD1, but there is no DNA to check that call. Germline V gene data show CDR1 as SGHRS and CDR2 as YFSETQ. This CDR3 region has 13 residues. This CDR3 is CASKAGDRHEQFF.

The CDR3 reads CASMAHTASTDTQYF. The genes are TRBV28 and TRBJ2-3. The CDR3 sequence is 15 residues long. Germline CDR1 reads MDHEN; CDR2 reads SYDVKM.

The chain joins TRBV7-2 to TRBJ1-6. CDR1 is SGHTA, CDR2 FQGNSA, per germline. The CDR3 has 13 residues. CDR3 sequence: CASSPQINSPLHF.

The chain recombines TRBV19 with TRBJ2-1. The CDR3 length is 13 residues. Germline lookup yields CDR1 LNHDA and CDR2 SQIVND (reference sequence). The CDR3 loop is CASTSDSYNEQFF. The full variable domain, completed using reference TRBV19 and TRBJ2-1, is DGGITQSPKYLFRKEGQNVTLSCEQNLNHDAMYWYRQDPGQGLRLIYYSQIVNDFQKGDIAEGYSVSREKKESFPLTVTSAQKNPTAFYLCASTSDSYNEQFFGPGTRLTVL.

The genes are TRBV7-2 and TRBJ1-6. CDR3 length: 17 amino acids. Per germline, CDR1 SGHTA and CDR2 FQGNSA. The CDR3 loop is CASSPLAGGGYNSPLHF.

CDR3 region: CSARLRLAGALFETQYF. This chain links TRBV20-1 with TRBJ2-5; TCRdb names TRBD2, which stays unverified in the absence of DNA. In germline, CDR1 is DFQATT, CDR2 SNEGSKA (reference sequence). This CDR3 has 17 amino acids.

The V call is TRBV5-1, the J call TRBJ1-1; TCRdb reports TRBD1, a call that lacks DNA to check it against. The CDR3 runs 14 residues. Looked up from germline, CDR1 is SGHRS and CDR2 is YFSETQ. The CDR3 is CASSSRDPNTEAFF.

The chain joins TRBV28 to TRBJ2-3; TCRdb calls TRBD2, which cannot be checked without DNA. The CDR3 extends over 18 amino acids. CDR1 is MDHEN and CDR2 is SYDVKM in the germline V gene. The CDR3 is CASSSPHWTSGGADTQYF.

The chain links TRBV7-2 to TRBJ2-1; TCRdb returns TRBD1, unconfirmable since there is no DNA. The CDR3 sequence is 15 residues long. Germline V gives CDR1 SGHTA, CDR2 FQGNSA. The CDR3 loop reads CASSSGRLAYNEQFF.

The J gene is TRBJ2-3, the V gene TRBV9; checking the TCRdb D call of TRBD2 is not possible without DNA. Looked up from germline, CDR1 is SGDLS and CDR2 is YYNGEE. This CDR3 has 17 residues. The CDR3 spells CASSYGLAGGQLDTQYF.

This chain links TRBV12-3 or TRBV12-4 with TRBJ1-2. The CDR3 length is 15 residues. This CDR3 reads CASSPSDQSRNGYTF.

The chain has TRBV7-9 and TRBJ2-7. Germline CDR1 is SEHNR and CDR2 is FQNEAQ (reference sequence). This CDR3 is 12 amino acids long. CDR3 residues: CASSLGKGTQYF.

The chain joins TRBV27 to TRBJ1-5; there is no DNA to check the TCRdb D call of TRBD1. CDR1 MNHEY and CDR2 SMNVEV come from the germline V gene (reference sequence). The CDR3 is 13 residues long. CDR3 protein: CASSGQGVQPQHF.

The CDR3 reads CASSPGQKTYEQYF. The chain combines TRBV6-1 with TRBJ2-7; TCRdb returns TRBD1, unconfirmable since there is no DNA. CDR1 is MNHNS and CDR2 is SASEGT in the germline V gene. This CDR3 spans 14 amino acids.

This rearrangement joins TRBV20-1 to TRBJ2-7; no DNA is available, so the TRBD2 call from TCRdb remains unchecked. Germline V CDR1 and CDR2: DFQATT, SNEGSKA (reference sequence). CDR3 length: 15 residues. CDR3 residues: CSARAGGGLGYEQYF.

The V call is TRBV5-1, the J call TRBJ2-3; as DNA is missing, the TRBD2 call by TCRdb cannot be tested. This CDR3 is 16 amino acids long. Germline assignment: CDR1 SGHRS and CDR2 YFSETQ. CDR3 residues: CASSPPGTSGADTQYF.

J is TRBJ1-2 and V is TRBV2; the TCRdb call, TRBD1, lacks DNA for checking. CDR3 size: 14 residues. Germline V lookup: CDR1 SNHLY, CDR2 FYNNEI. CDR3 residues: CASSEGFGGSGYTF.

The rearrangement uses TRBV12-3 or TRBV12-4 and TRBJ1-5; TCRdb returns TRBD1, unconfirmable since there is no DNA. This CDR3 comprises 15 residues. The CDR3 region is CASRTSGGSNQPQHF.

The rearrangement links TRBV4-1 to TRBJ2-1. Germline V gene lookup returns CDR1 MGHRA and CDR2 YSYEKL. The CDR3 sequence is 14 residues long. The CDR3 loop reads CASSLSLSYNEQFF.

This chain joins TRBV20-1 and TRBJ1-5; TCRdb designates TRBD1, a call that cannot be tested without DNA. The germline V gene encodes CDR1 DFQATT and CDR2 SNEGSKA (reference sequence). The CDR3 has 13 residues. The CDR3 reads CSAIRGPNQPQHF.

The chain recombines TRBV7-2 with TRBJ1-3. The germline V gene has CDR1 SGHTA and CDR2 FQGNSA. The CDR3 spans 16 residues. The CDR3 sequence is CASSLERVRSGNTIYF.

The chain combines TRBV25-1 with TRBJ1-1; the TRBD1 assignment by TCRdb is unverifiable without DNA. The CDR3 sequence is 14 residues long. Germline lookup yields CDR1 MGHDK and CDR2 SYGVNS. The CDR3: CASSRTGLGTEAFF.

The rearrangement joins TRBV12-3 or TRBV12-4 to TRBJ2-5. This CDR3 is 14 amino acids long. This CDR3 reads CASSRRRKQETQYF.

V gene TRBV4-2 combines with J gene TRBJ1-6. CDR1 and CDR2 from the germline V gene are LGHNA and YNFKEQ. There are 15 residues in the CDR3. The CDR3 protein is CASSQARVEDSPLHF.

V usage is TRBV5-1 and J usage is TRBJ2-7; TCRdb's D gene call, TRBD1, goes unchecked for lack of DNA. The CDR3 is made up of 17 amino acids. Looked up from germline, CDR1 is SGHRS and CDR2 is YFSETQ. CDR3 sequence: CASSPERGAHFSYEQYF.